This T cell receptor (beta chain) was found in a study of blood T cell repertoires in COVID-19. Study details: Researchers got acute and convalescent COVID-19 samples from the United States, Italy and Spain.

Some clones are missing from TCRdb's copy, which holds only in-frame ones; the method was immunoSEQ multiplex PCR. The top ten hold 0.95% to 1.5% of the sample, which has tens of thousands of clones, around 89% seen once. The CDR3 loop spans 16 amino acids. The germline V gene has CDR1 SEHNR and CDR2 FQNEAQ (reference sequence). V gave up 5 bases and J gave up 8 bases; unmatched junction bases: 11. This sequence was found in a woman aged 60-75 years with acute or convalescent COVID-19. Sequencing was carried out using peripheral blood. The rearrangement uses TRBV7-9 and TRBJ2-1; 11 positions agree with TRBD1. CDR3 amino acids: CASSPRTGGYGDEQFF. In nucleotides, the CDR3 is TGTGCCAGCAGCCCCCGGACAGGGGGCTACGGAGATGAGCAGTTCTTC.